Listed below are T cell receptor beta chains from one sample, sequenced in a study of cytomegalovirus exposure and HLA in healthy donors. Using immunoSEQ multiplex PCR, the repertoire was profiled, and TCRdb retains in-frame clones only, with some absent. The sample lists 100,000 or so clones, 75% to 90% occurring once. Sequenced: PBMCs. These receptors originate from a man aged 30 to 45 in good health and CMV-seronegative. Each CDR3 is given with its conserved first and last residue. D genes are given only for firm matches. Clone size is not always given. Where it is, it says once, few, many or a class for expanded clones.

v_call	j_call	cdr3_length	d_call	clone_size	cdr3_aa	cdr3_nt
TRBV5-4	TRBJ1-4	14	-	-	CASSPTAKDEKLFF	TGTGCCAGCAGCCCGACAGCAAAGGATGAAAAACTGTTTTTT
TRBV18	TRBJ2-7	14	TRBD1	-	CASSPAGQALSLYF	TGTGCCAGCTCACCCGCGGGACAGGCTCTTAGTCTGTACTTC
TRBV15	TRBJ2-5	14	-	-	CATSAVSGRETQYF	TGTGCCACCAGCGCGGTATCGGGTCGGGAGACCCAGTACTTC
TRBV2	TRBJ2-3	16	TRBD2	-	CASSKTSGRSTDTQYF	TGTGCCAGCAGTAAGACTAGCGGGAGGTCGACAGATACGCAGTATTTT
TRBV28	TRBJ2-7	12	-	-	CASSLSYYEQYF	TGTGCCAGCAGTTTATCGTACTACGAGCAGTACTTC
TRBV20-1	TRBJ1-4	11	-	-	CSTQSNEKLFF	TGCAGTACACAGTCCAATGAAAAACTGTTTTTT
TRBV7-2	TRBJ2-7	15	TRBD1	once	CASSLAGQGTIEQYF	TGTGCCAGCAGCTTAGCGGGACAGGGGACCATCGAGCAGTACTTC
TRBV10-3	TRBJ2-3	17	TRBD2	-	CAIRASGRAQGTDTQYF	TGTGCCATCAGGGCTAGCGGGAGGGCCCAGGGCACAGATACGCAGTATTTT
TRBV7-2	TRBJ2-1	12	-	-	CASSLTRSEQFF	TGTGCCAGCAGTTTAACTAGAAGTGAGCAGTTCTTC
TRBV5-1	TRBJ2-1	15	-	-	CASSLAAGSYNEQFF	TGCGCCAGCAGCTTGGCGGCGGGATCCTACAATGAGCAGTTCTTC
TRBV5-1	TRBJ2-3	12	-	-	CASSRDSDTQYF	TGCGCCAGCAGCAGGGACTCAGATACGCAGTATTTT
TRBV6-6	TRBJ1-2	14	TRBD1	few	CASRPWDSNYGYTF	TGTGCCAGCAGGCCCTGGGACAGTAACTATGGCTACACCTTC
TRBV7-9	TRBJ2-7	15	-	-	CASSSLYRADYEQYF	TGTGCCAGCAGCTCGTTATACAGGGCAGACTACGAGCAGTACTTC
TRBV5-6	TRBJ1-1	15	TRBD1	-	CASSTVDRAYTEAFF	TGTGCCAGCAGCACGGTCGACAGGGCTTACACTGAAGCTTTCTTT
TRBV11-3	TRBJ2-3	15	-	-	CASSLGRAGPDTQYF	TGTGCCAGCAGCTTAGGGAGGGCGGGTCCGGATACGCAGTATTTT
TRBV5-1	TRBJ2-7	13	-	-	CASSFTGDYEQYF	TGCGCCAGCAGCTTCACGGGGGATTACGAGCAGTACTTC
TRBV28	TRBJ1-1	15	TRBD1	-	CASSSPSYDRGGAFF	TGTGCCAGCAGTTCACCCTCATATGACAGGGGTGGCGCTTTCTTT
TRBV19	TRBJ2-2	17	-	-	CASRIGVPASNTGELFF	TGTGCCAGTAGAATCGGGGTACCAGCGTCGAACACCGGGGAGCTGTTTTTT
TRBV5-6	TRBJ2-7	14	-	-	CASSFGGQNYEQYF	TGTGCCAGCAGCTTCGGGGGGCAGAACTACGAGCAGTACTTC
TRBV11-3	TRBJ2-2	13	-	-	CASSRQGAGELFF	TGTGCCAGCAGCCGCCAGGGCGCCGGGGAGCTGTTTTTT
TRBV4-2	TRBJ1-4	15	TRBD1	-	CASSQPGQGSEKLFF	TGTGCCAGCAGCCAACCGGGACAGGGCAGTGAAAAACTGTTTTTT
TRBV6-6	TRBJ1-3	12	-	-	CASTGSGNTIYF	TGTGCCAGCACCGGGTCTGGAAACACCATATATTTT
TRBV15	TRBJ2-7	15	TRBD1	-	CATSKPGTGDYEQYF	TGTGCCACCAGCAAGCCCGGGACAGGGGACTACGAGCAGTACTTC
TRBV10-3	TRBJ2-7	17	TRBD2	-	CAISGGGLAGSSYEQYF	TGTGCCATCAGTGGAGGGGGTCTAGCGGGGAGCTCCTACGAGCAGTACTTC
TRBV28	TRBJ2-6	18	TRBD1	-	CASSSRGQGAALANVLTF	TGTGCCAGCAGTTCACGGGGACAGGGGGCTGCTCTAGCCAACGTCCTGACTTTC
TRBV28	TRBJ2-7	20	TRBD1	-	CASSSVSGTLYGQVPYEQYF	TGTGCCAGCAGTTCCGTCTCCGGAACCCTATACGGACAGGTTCCCTACGAGCAGTACTTC
TRBV29-1	TRBJ2-5	15	-	-	CSASRNPFSQETQYF	TGCAGCGCTTCTAGGAATCCATTTTCTCAAGAGACCCAGTACTTC
TRBV5-1	TRBJ2-5	17	TRBD2	-	CASSLGGTSGGQETQYF	TGCGCCAGCAGCTTGGGAGGGACTAGCGGGGGCCAAGAGACCCAGTACTTC
TRBV2	TRBJ1-5	13	-	-	CASSDSSNQPQHF	TGTGCCAGCAGTGACAGTAGCAATCAGCCCCAGCATTTT
TRBV9	TRBJ2-2	18	TRBD2	-	CASSRGGRGGTSTGELFF	TGTGCCAGCAGCAGAGGGGGGCGGGGGGGCACGAGCACCGGGGAGCTGTTTTTT